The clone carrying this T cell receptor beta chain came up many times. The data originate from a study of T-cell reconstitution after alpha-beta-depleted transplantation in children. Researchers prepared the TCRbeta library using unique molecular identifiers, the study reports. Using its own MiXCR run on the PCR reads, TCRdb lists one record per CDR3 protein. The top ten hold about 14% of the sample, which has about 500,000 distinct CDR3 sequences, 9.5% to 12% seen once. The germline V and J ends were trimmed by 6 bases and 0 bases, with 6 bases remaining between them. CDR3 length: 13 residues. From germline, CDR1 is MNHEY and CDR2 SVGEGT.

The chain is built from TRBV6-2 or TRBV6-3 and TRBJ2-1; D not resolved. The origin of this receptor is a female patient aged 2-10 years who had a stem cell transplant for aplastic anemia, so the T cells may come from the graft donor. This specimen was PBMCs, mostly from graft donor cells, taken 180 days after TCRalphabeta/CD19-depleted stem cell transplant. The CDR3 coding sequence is TGTGCCAGCAGAAGTGACTCCTACAATGAGCAGTTCTTC. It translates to CASRSDSYNEQFF.